The rows below give T cell receptor beta chains drawn from one sample of a study of chemoradiotherapy in HPV16-positive cancers. Here immunoSEQ multiplex PCR was the method, and the copy in TCRdb shows in-frame clones only, minus some. The repertoire holds more than 20,000 clones, with roughly nine tenths as singletons. The sample in question was blood, obtained from a patient who underwent chemoradiotherapy. These receptors all stem from a human donor with HPV-associated anogenital cancer. CDR3s include the opening cysteine and the closing phenylalanine or tryptophan. D genes are given only for firm matches. Clone size is given for some rows only: seen once, a few or many times, or a class if the clone is expanded.

-,TRBJ2-7,TRBV13,-,CASSATSRTYEQYF,TGTGCCAGCAGCGCGACTAGTCGAACCTACGAGCAGTACTTC
-,TRBJ2-3,TRBV4-1,TRBD2,CASSRPGLAVPDTQYF,TGCGCCAGCAGCCGACCGGGACTAGCGGTCCCAGATACGCAGTATTTT
-,TRBJ2-1,TRBV9,-,CASSVDPYGQTEQFF,TGTGCCAGCAGCGTAGACCCTTACGGGCAGACTGAGCAGTTCTTC
-,TRBJ2-5,TRBV19,TRBD2,CASSANAPGLAGEGRGTQYF,TGTGCCAGTAGTGCCAACGCGCCGGGACTAGCGGGGGAAGGCCGGGGGACCCAGTACTTC
once,TRBJ1-3,TRBV5-6,-,CASSLSREGFSGNTIYF,TGTGCCAGCAGCTTAAGCAGAGAGGGGTTCTCTGGAAACACCATATATTTT
-,TRBJ2-7,TRBV10-3,-,CAISEGQRDEQYF,TGTGCCATCAGTGAGGGACAGAGAGACGAGCAGTACTTC
once,TRBJ2-5,TRBV5-4,-,CASSLITGQETQYF,TGTGCCAGCAGCTTGATCACAGGGCAAGAGACCCAGTACTTC
-,TRBJ1-2,TRBV5-5,-,CASTLQVGVRSYGYTF,TGTGCCAGTACACTACAAGTCGGGGTCCGGTCCTATGGCTACACCTTC
-,TRBJ2-5,TRBV7-6,-,CASSLGYQETQYF,TGTGCCAGCAGCTTAGGGTACCAAGAGACCCAGTACTTC
-,TRBJ2-7,TRBV9,TRBD2,CASSPLGGAGGFYEQYF,TGTGCCAGCAGCCCCTTAGGCGGGGCGGGGGGGTTCTACGAGCAGTACTTC
once,TRBJ2-1,TRBV18,TRBD1,CASSPQPGQSYNEQFF,TGTGCCAGCTCACCACAACCGGGACAGAGTTACAATGAGCAGTTCTTC
-,TRBJ2-3,TRBV29-1,TRBD1,CSVERGAGGSDTQYF,TGCAGCGTTGAAAGGGGGGCAGGGGGCTCAGATACGCAGTATTTT
-,TRBJ1-1,TRBV6-6,-,CASSYDQGLNTEAFF,TGTGCCAGCAGTTACGATCAGGGGCTGAACACTGAAGCTTTCTTT
-,TRBJ2-1,TRBV6-5,TRBD1,CASSYNRGLGQFF,TGTGCCAGCAGTTACAACAGGGGTCTGGGGCAGTTCTTC
-,TRBJ1-2,TRBV7-9,TRBD1,CASSLGQGGGYTF,TGTGCCAGCAGCTTGGGACAGGGGGGTGGCTACACCTTC
-,TRBJ2-3,TRBV7-2,TRBD1,CASSPPSTGAQGVQYF,TGTGCCAGCAGCCCCCCCTCCACAGGGGCCCAGGGAGTGCAGTATTTT
once,TRBJ1-6,TRBV27,-,CASTKGGMIQSYNSPLHF,TGTGCCAGCACCAAGGGGGGAATGATACAATCCTATAATTCACCCCTCCACTTT
-,TRBJ2-3,TRBV7-2,TRBD2,CASSLGLAGDTQYF,TGTGCCAGCAGCTTAGGACTAGCGGGAGATACGCAGTATTTT
-,TRBJ1-4,TRBV5-4,-,CASSSQGWEKLFF,TGTGCCAGCAGCTCACAGGGTTGGGAAAAACTGTTTTTT
-,TRBJ1-4,TRBV6-6,-,CASSYGEGANEKLFF,TGTGCCAGCAGTTATGGGGAGGGAGCTAATGAAAAACTGTTTTTT
-,TRBJ1-4,TRBV30,TRBD1,CAWSMGQDPTNEKLFF,TGTGCCTGGAGTATGGGACAGGACCCAACTAATGAAAAACTGTTTTTT
-,TRBJ1-2,TRBV30,-,CAWVPPSGYGYTF,TGTGCCTGGGTACCTCCCTCGGGCTATGGCTACACCTTC
-,TRBJ1-1,TRBV19,TRBD1,CASNNRRDRLLEAFF,TGTGCCAGTAATAACCGCCGGGACAGGCTTCTCGAAGCTTTCTTT
-,TRBJ1-1,TRBV18,-,CASSTVNTEAFF,TGTGCCAGCTCAACAGTGAACACTGAAGCTTTCTTT
-,TRBJ2-2,TRBV19,TRBD2,CASSTRTSGQGSRELFF,TGTGCCAGTAGTACCAGGACTAGCGGGCAGGGAAGCAGGGAGCTGTTTTTT
-,TRBJ1-4,TRBV6-5,-,CASSKGEKLFF,TGTGCCAGCAGTAAAGGGGAAAAACTGTTTTTT
-,TRBJ1-6,TRBV9,-,CASSGQPVGNSPLHF,TGTGCCAGCAGCGGACAACCGGTAGGCAATTCACCCCTCCACTTT
-,TRBJ2-1,TRBV11-1,-,CASSPGGSEVHEQFF,TGTGCCAGCAGCCCAGGCGGGTCCGAAGTACATGAGCAGTTCTTC
-,TRBJ2-7,TRBV7-8,TRBD1,CASSPSGTGGRGSYEQYF,TGTGCCAGCAGCCCCTCCGGGACAGGGGGCCGGGGGTCCTACGAGCAGTACTTC
-,TRBJ2-7,TRBV6-1,-,CASSGALEQYF,TGTGCCAGCAGTGGGGCCCTGGAGCAGTACTTC
-,TRBJ2-7,TRBV5-6,-,CASSLNYEQYF,TGTGCCAGCAGCTTGAACTACGAGCAGTACTTC
-,TRBJ2-7,TRBV6-5,TRBD2,CASGLLSGGSYEQYF,TGTGCCAGCGGGTTACTTAGCGGGGGCTCCTACGAGCAGTACTTC
-,TRBJ2-2,TRBV2,-,CASSRSGAGELFF,TGTGCCAGCAGCCGGTCCGGGGCCGGGGAGCTGTTTTTT
few,TRBJ1-1,TRBV15,-,CATSRDRGNTEAFF,TGTGCCACCAGCAGAGATCGGGGGAACACTGAAGCTTTCTTT
-,TRBJ2-3,TRBV11-3,TRBD2,CASSLGIAGVPDTQYF,TGTGCCAGCAGCTTGGGGATAGCGGGAGTCCCAGATACGCAGTATTTT
-,TRBJ2-5,TRBV19,-,CASSIHEGKETQYF,TGTGCCAGTAGTATTCATGAAGGGAAAGAGACCCAGTACTTC
-,TRBJ2-5,TRBV13,TRBD2,CASSPRAGTSQQYF,TGTGCCAGCAGCCCCCGGGCAGGGACTAGCCAGCAGTACTTC
-,TRBJ2-2,TRBV25-1,-,CASSAQGRELFF,TGTGCCAGCAGTGCACAGGGCCGGGAGCTGTTTTTT
-,TRBJ1-2,TRBV6-1,-,CASSGLRTDPSGGYTF,TGTGCCAGCAGTGGACTCAGGACAGACCCCTCAGGGGGCTACACCTTC
-,TRBJ2-7,TRBV5-5,-,CASSLEYYEQYF,TGTGCCAGCAGCTTGGAGTACTACGAGCAGTACTTC
-,TRBJ2-5,TRBV25-1,TRBD2,CASSESGGGTRQETQYF,TGTGCCAGCAGTGAATCGGGAGGCGGAACAAGACAAGAGACCCAGTACTTC
-,TRBJ2-7,TRBV30,-,CAWSSGRSYEQYF,TGTGCCTGGAGTAGCGGGCGTTCCTACGAGCAGTACTTC
-,TRBJ1-2,TRBV23-1,-,CASSPGLWCGYTF,TGCGCCAGCAGTCCCGGGCTCTGGTGCGGCTACACCTTC
-,TRBJ1-5,TRBV11-2,-,CASSLSGGWGNQPQHF,TGTGCCAGCAGCTTATCCGGGGGCTGGGGCAATCAGCCCCAGCATTTT
-,TRBJ2-7,TRBV20-1,-,CSALTDVEQYF,TGCAGTGCTCTAACGGACGTCGAGCAGTACTTC
-,TRBJ1-2,TRBV6-1,TRBD1,CASRGTGGYGYTF,TGTGCCAGCAGGGGGACAGGTGGCTATGGCTACACCTTC
-,TRBJ2-1,TRBV18,TRBD2,CASSPGGGPYNEQFF,TGTGCCAGCTCACCCGGCGGGGGGCCTTACAATGAGCAGTTCTTC
-,TRBJ2-7,TRBV6-4,-,CASSDLASFYEQYF,TGTGCCAGCAGCGATCTAGCATCCTTCTACGAGCAGTACTTC
-,TRBJ2-3,TRBV29-1,TRBD2,CSVGGGMFGTDTQYF,TGCAGCGTCGGGGGGGGTATGTTTGGCACAGATACGCAGTATTTT
-,TRBJ2-5,TRBV5-1,TRBD2,CASSWGTSGDQETQYF,TGCGCCAGCAGCTGGGGGACTAGCGGGGACCAAGAGACCCAGTACTTC
-,TRBJ1-2,TRBV18,-,CASSPLRAPYGYTF,TGTGCCAGCTCACCACTGAGGGCCCCCTATGGCTACACCTTC
-,TRBJ2-5,TRBV2,-,CASSEFVAVETQYF,TGTGCCAGCAGTGAATTCGTCGCGGTAGAGACCCAGTACTTC
few,TRBJ2-2,TRBV7-9,-,CASSLPYNPDGELFF,TGTGCCAGCAGCTTACCCTACAATCCAGACGGGGAGCTGTTTTTT
-,TRBJ1-2,TRBV7-2,-,CASSADGGSLDGYTF,TGTGCCAGCAGCGCAGACGGGGGCTCTCTTGATGGCTACACCTTC
-,TRBJ2-6,TRBV6-4,-,CASSDTTFSGANVLTF,TGTGCCAGCAGTGACACCACCTTCTCTGGGGCCAACGTCCTGACTTTC
few,TRBJ1-6,TRBV19,TRBD1,CASSVRQGAYNSPLHF,TGTGCCAGTAGTGTCAGACAGGGGGCCTATAATTCACCCCTCCACTTT
once,TRBJ1-2,TRBV5-6,-,CASSLEGVNYGYTF,TGTGCCAGCAGCTTGGAAGGTGTCAACTATGGCTACACCTTC
-,TRBJ1-3,TRBV4-3,-,CASSQDSGSGSGNTIYF,TGCGCCAGCAGCCAAGATTCGGGTTCCGGATCTGGAAACACCATATATTTT